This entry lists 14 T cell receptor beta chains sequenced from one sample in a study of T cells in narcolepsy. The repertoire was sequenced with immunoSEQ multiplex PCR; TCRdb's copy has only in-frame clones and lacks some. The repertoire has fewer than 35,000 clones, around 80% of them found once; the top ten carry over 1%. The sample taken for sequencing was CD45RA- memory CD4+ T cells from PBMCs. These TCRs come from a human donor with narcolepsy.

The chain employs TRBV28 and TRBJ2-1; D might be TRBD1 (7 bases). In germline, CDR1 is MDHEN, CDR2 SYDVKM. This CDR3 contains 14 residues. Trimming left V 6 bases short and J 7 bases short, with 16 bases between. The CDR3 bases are TGTGCCAGCAGCCCTTCACAGGGGAGGAATGAGCAGTTCTTC. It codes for CASSPSQGRNEQFF.

CDR3 sequence reads: CASRTANSGNTIYF. The DNA for the CDR3 is TGTGCCAGCAGGACAGCCAACTCTGGAAACACCATATATTTT. The chain joins TRBV6-1 to TRBJ1-3; D may be TRBD1 (5 bases). This CDR3 contains 14 residues. V dropped 6 bases and J dropped 0 bases, with 9 bases sitting between them. Germline V gene sequence: CDR1 MNHNS, CDR2 SASEGT.

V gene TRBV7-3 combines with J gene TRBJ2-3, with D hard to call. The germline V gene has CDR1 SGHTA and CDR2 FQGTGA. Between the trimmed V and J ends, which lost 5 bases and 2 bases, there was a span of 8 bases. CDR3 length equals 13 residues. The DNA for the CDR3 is TGTGCCAGCAGCCAAGGGATCACAGATACGCAGTATTTT. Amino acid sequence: CASSQGITDTQYF.

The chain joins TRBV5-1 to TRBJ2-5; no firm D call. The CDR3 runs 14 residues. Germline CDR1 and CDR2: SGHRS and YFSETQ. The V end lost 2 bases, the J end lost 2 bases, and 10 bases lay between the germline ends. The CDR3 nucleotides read TGCGCCAGCAGCTTAAGAGGCGATCAAGAGACCCAGTACTTC. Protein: CASSLRGDQETQYF.

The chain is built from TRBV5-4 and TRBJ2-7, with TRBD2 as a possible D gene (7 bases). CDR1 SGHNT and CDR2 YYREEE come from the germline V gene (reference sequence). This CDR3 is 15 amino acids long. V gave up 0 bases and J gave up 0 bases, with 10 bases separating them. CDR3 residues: CASSLAAGASYEQYF. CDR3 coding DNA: TGTGCCAGCAGCTTGGCCGCGGGGGCCTCCTACGAGCAGTACTTC.

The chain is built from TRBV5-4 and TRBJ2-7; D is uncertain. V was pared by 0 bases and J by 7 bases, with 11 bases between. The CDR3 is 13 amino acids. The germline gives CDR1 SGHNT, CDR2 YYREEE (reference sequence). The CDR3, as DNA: TGTGCCAGCAGCTTGGTTGGCGGTAGGGAGCAGTACGTC. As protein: CASSLVGGREQYV.

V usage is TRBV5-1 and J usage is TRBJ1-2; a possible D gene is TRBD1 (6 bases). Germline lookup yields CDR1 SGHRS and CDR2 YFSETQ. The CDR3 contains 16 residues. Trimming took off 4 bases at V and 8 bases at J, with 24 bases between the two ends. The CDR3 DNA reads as TGCGCCAGCAGCGCCGGATTAGGACAGCCTGCACGGGGCTACACCTTC. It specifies CASSAGLGQPARGYTF.

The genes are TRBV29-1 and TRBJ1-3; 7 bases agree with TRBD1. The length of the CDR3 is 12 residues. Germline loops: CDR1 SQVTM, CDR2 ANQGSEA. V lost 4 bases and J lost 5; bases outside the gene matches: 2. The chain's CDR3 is CSVGDSRNTIYF. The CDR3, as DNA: TGCAGCGTTGGGGACAGTCGAAACACCATATATTTT.

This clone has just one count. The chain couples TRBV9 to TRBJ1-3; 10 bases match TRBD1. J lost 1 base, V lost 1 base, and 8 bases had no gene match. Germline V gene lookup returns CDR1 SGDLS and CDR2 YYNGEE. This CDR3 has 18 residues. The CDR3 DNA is TGTGCCAGCAGCGTAAGGGGACAGGGGTCTGTGTCTGGAAACACCATATATTTT. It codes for CASSVRGQGSVSGNTIYF.

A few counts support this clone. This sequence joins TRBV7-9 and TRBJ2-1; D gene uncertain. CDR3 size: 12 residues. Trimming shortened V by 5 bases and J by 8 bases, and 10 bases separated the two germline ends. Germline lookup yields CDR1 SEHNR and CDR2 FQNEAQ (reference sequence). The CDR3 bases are TGTGCCAGCAGCCCCGGTAGATATGAGCAGTTCTTC. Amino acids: CASSPGRYEQFF.

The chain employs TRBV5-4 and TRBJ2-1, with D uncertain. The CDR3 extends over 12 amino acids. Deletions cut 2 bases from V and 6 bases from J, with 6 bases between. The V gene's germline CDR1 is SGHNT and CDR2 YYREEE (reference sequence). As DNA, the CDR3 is TGTGCCAGCAGCTTTGGTGCCAATGAGCAGTTCTTC. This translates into CASSFGANEQFF.

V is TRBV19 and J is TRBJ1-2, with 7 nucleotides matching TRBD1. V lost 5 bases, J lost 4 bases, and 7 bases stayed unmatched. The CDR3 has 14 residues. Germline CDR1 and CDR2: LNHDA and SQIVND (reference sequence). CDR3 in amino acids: CASSYAGGTYGYTF. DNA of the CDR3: TGTGCCAGTAGTTATGCAGGGGGAACCTATGGCTACACCTTC.

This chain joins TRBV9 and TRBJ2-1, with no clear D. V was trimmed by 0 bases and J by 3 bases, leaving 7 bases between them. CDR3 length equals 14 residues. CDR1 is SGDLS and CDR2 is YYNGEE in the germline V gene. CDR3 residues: CASSVDHHYNEQFF. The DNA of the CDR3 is TGTGCCAGCAGCGTAGACCATCACTACAATGAGCAGTTCTTC.

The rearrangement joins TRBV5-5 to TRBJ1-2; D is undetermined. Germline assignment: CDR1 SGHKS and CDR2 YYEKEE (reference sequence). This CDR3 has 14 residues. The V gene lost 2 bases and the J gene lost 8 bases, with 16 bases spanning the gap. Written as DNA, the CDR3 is TGTGCCAGCAGCTTTGACACCTCCGTCAGGGGCTACACCTTC. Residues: CASSFDTSVRGYTF.